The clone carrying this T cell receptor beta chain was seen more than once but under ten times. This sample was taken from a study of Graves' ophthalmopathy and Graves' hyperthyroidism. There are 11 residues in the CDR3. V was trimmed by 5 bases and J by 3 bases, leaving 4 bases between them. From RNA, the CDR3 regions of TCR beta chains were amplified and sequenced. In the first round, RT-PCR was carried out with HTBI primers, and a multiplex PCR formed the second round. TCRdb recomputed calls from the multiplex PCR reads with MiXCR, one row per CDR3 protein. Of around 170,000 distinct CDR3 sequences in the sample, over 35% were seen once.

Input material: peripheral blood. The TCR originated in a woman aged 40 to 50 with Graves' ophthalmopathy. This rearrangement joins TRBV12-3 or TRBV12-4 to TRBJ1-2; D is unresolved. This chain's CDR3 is CASSQDYGYTF. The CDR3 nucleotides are TGTGCCAGCAGTCAGGACTATGGCTACACCTTC.